This section outlines one TCR beta chain sequence together with its context. This CDR3 is built from 10 residues. CDR1 and CDR2 (germline): GTSNPN, SVGIG (reference sequence). Trimming took off 5 bases at V and 3 bases at J, with 4 bases between the two ends. Here immunoSEQ multiplex PCR was the method, and the copy in TCRdb shows in-frame clones only, minus some. This table has 46,000 or so clones, about three quarters appearing once. The entry originates in a study of PD-1 blockade in classical Hodgkin lymphoma. As for time point: cycle 4 day 1 (C4D1), after 6 weeks of nivolumab. Relapse was seen in all patients after autologous stem cell transplantation, and brentuximab vedotin exposure was variable.

Source: peripheral blood mononuclear cells (PBMCs), taken before the fourth cycle of nivolumab. The genes are TRBV30 and TRBJ1-1; unclear D gene. This receptor was identified in a human donor with classical Hodgkin lymphoma. The CDR3 protein is CAWSYTEAFF. CDR3 DNA: TGTGCCTGGTCGTACACTGAAGCTTTCTTT.